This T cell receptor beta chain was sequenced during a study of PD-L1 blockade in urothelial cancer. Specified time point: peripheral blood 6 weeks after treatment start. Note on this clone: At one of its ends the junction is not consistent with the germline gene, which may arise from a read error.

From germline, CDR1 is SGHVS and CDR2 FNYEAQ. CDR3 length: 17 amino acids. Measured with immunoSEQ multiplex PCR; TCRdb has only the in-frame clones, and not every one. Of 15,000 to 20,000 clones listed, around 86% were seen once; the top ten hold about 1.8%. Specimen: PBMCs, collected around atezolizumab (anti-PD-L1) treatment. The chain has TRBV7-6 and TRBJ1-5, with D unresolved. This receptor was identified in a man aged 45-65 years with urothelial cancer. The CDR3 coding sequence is TGTGCCAGCACCTTAGCCCCAGGCCTTAATAGCAATCAGCCCCAGCATTTT. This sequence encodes CASTLAPGLNSNQPQHF. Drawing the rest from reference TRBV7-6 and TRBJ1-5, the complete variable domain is GAGVSQSPRYKVTKRGQDVALRCDPISGHVSLYWYRQALGQGPEFLTYFNYEAQQDKSGLPNDRFSAERPEGSISTLTIQRTEQRDSAMYRCASTLAPGLNSNQPQHFGDGTRLSIL.